The clone carrying this T cell receptor beta chain showed up just a few times. CDR1 SGHDN and CDR2 FVKESK come from the germline V gene. The germline V and J ends were trimmed by 4 bases and 4 bases, with 16 bases remaining between them. The CDR3 is made up of 15 amino acids. This entry is derived from a study of OX40 agonist ivuxolimab in advanced cancers. Across the study: The study enrolled dose-escalation patients with hepatocellular carcinoma, melanoma, renal cell or head and neck cancer.

The investigators sampled blood at baseline, at cycle 4 day 1, and at cycle 7 day 1. Clones were read by immunoSEQ multiplex PCR, and TCRdb kept only the in-frame ones, dropping some. The data hold 65,000 to 75,000 clones, with about 84% observed a single time. The V gene is TRBV14, the J gene TRBJ1-2, with D tentatively TRBD1 (5 bases). The source of this sequence is an adult with an advanced solid tumor such as melanoma, head and neck, liver or kidney cancer. Sequenced material: CD4+ or CD8+ T cells sorted from blood, taken in a trial of the OX40 agonist ivuxolimab. This chain's CDR3 is CASSPLGVRGYGYTF. Here the CDR3 DNA reads TGTGCCAGCAGCCCCCTAGGGGTGAGGGGCTATGGCTACACCTTC.